The entry below describes one T cell receptor (beta chain). Its specificity is unknown. Libraries used 5'RACE template switching adding universal primer site and UMIs. With the 5' RACE reads reprocessed, TCRdb shows one record per CDR3 protein and no DNA. The record lists 400,000 to 550,000 distinct CDR3 sequences, of which the ten most abundant hold 6% to 8%. This sample was taken from a study of T cells expressing NK-cell markers. Across the whole study: Sequencing of TCR beta repertoires drew on sorted CD3+CD56+NKG2C+, CD3+CD56+NKG2C- and CD3+CD56-NKG2C+ T cells. General study points: Expanded NKG2C+ T cell clones were not confirmed as HCMV-specific.

CDR1 and CDR2 (germline): SEHNR, FQNEAQ (reference sequence). CDR3 length: 16 residues. The TCR was taken from a woman aged 18 to 69 in good health. The chain carries TRBV7-9 and TRBJ2-2; TCRdb returns TRBD2, unconfirmable since there is no DNA. Sequenced: blood T cells: a sorted CD56 or NKG2C T cell subset, CD4+ or CD8+ T cells, or bulk PBMC T cells (not recorded which). The CDR3 here is CASSLRTSGTTGELFF.